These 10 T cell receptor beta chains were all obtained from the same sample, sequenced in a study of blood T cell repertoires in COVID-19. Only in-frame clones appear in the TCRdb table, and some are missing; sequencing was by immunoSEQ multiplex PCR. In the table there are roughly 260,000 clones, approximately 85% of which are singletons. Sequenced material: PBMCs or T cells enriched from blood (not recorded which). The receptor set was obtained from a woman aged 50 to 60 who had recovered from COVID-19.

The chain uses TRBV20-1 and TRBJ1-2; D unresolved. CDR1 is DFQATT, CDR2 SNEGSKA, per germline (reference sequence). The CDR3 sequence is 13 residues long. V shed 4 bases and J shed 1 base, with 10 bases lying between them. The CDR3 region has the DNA TGCAGTGCTACTGAGGGAGTTAACTATGGCTACACCTTC. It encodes CSATEGVNYGYTF.

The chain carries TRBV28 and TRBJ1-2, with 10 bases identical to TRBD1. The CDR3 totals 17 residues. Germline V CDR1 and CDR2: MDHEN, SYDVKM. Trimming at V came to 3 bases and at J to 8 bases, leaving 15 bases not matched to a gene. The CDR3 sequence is CASSFLGTGAIGMGYTF. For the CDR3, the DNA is TGTGCCAGCAGTTTTCTCGGGACAGGGGCCATCGGGATGGGCTACACCTTC.

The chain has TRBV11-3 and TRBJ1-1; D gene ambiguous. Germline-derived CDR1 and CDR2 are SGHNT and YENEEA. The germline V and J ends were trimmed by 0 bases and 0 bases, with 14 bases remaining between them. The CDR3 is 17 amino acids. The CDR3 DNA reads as TGTGCCAGCAGCTTAGAAAAGGCGGCTGATATGAACACTGAAGCTTTCTTT. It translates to CASSLEKAADMNTEAFF.

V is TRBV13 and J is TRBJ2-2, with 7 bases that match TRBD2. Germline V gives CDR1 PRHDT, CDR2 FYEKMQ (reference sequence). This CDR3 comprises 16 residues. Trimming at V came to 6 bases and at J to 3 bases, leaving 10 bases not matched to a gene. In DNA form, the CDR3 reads TGTGCCAGCAGGCCGTTGGGCGGGGGAGACACCGGGGAGCTGTTTTTT. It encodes CASRPLGGGDTGELFF.

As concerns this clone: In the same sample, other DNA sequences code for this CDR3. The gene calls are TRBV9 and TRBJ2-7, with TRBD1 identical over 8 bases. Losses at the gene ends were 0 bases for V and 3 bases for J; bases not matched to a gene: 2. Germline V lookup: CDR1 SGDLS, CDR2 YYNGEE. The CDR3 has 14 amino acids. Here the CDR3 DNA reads TGTGCCAGCAGCGTAGGAGGACAGGGCTACGAGCAGTACTTC. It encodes CASSVGGQGYEQYF. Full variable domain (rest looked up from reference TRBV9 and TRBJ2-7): DSGVTQTPKHLITATGQRVTLRCSPRSGDLSVYWYQQSLDQGLQFLIQYYNGEERAKGNILERFSAQQFPDLHSELNLSSLELGDSALYFCASSVGGQGYEQYFGPGTRLTVT.

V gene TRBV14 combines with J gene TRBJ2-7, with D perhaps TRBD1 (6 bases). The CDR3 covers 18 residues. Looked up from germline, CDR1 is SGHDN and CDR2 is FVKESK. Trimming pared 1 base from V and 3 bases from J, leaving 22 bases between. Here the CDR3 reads CASSQAGFGAGEGYEQYF. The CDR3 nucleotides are TGTGCCAGCAGCCAAGCGGGTTTCGGGGCAGGGGAAGGCTACGAGCAGTACTTC.

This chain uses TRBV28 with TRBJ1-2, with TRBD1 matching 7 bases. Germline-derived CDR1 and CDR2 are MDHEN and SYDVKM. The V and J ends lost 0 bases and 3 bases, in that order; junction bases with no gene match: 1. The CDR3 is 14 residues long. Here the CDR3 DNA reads TGTGCCAGCAGTTTATGGCAGGGGGACTATGGCTACACCTTC. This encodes CASSLWQGDYGYTF.

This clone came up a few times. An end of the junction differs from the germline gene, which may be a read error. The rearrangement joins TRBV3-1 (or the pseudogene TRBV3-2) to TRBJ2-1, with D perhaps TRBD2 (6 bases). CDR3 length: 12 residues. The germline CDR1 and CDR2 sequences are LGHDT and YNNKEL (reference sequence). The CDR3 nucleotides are TGTGCCAGCAGCCAAGCGGTCGGCGGGGCCATCTTC. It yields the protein CASSQAVGGAIF.

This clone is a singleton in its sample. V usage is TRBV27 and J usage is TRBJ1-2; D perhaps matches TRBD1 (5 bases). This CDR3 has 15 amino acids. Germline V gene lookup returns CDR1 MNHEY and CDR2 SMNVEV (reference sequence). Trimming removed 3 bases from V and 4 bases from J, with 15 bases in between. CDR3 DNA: TGTGCCAGCAGTTTTTTGGGGGGGATGAGCTATGGCTACACCTTC. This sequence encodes CASSFLGGMSYGYTF.

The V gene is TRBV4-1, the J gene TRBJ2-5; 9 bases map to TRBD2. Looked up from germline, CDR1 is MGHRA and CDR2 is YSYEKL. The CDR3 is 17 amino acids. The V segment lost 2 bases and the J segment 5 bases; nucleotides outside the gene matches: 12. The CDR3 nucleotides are TGCGCCAGCAGCCAATTAAACGTAGCGGGAGTGAGGGAGACCCAGTACTTC. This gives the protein CASSQLNVAGVRETQYF.